The rows below give T cell receptor beta chains drawn from one sample of a study of blood T cell repertoires in COVID-19. Data came from immunoSEQ multiplex PCR; TCRdb stores just in-frame clones and leaves some out. In the table there are 290,000 or so clones, around nine tenths of which are singletons. Material for sequencing was PBMCs or T cells enriched from blood (not recorded which). The receptors here all came from a woman between 18 and 30 years old who had recovered from COVID-19. The CDR3 runs from the conserved cysteine through the conserved F or W. The order of the fields is D gene, V gene, J gene, clone size, CDR3 DNA, CDR3 protein. The D gene is left open where the match is weak. A clone size is listed for some rows: how often the clone was seen (once, few, many), or a class if it is expanded.

-	TRBV19	TRBJ2-4	-	TGTGCCAGTAGTATTGGAGGGGGCGCATCACCCAACATTCAGTACTTC	CASSIGGGASPNIQYF
TRBD2	TRBV24-1	TRBJ2-5	-	TGTGCCACCAGTGACGTTAACGGGGGGGAAGAGACCCAGTACTTC	CATSDVNGGEETQYF
-	TRBV7-9	TRBJ1-5	-	TGTGCCAGCAGCGTGGGCTCTAATAGCAATCAGCCCCAGCATTTT	CASSVGSNSNQPQHF
-	TRBV28	TRBJ2-5	-	TGTGCCAGCAGCCCTTACGGCAGGGGTGGTCAAGAGACCCAGTACTTC	CASSPYGRGGQETQYF
-	TRBV7-9	TRBJ1-3	once	TGTGCCAGCAGCCCATGGCGGGGATCCTCTGGAAACACCATATATTTT	CASSPWRGSSGNTIYF
-	TRBV11-2	TRBJ1-2	-	TGTGCCAGCAGCGGCGTCGCGACACCTTTCTATGGCTACACCTTC	CASSGVATPFYGYTF
-	TRBV5-1	TRBJ1-1	-	TGCGCCAGCAGCTTAGGGGATTCGAACACTGAAGCTTTCTTT	CASSLGDSNTEAFF
TRBD1	TRBV23-1	TRBJ1-5	-	TGCGCCAGCAGTAGGACAGGGGCGGATCAGCCCCAGCATTTT	CASSRTGADQPQHF
TRBD1	TRBV28	TRBJ2-7	-	TGTGCCAGCAGCCGAACGGACAGGGGGCGAGAGCAGTACTTC	CASSRTDRGREQYF
-	TRBV6-5	TRBJ2-3	once	TGTGCCAGCGGGACTAGCACAGATACGCAGTATTTT	CASGTSTDTQYF
TRBD1	TRBV4-1	TRBJ2-5	-	TGCGCCAGCAGCCAGGGACAGGGGCGGGAGACCCAGTACTTC	CASSQGQGRETQYF
TRBD1	TRBV19	TRBJ1-5	-	TGTGCCAGTACCCGGACAGGGGCTGGCAATCAGCCCCAGCATTTT	CASTRTGAGNQPQHF
TRBD1	TRBV9	TRBJ1-2	-	TGTGCCAGCAGCATCCAAGACAGGGACCCCTATGGCTACACCTTC	CASSIQDRDPYGYTF
TRBD1	TRBV28	TRBJ1-2	-	TGTGCCAGCAGTTTATTCAGGACAGGGGGCGACGGCTACACCTTC	CASSLFRTGGDGYTF
-	TRBV9	TRBJ2-6	once	TGTGCCAGCAGCGTAGCTTACAGGGCCAACGTCCTGACTTTC	CASSVAYRANVLTF
-	TRBV7-2	TRBJ1-2	-	TGTGCCAGCAGCTTAGACCAACTCTCTGGGGGGGCGACCCATGGCTACACCTTC	CASSLDQLSGGATHGYTF
TRBD1	TRBV27	TRBJ1-1	-	TGTGCCAGCAGTTACCAGGGGGGTAAAGCTTTCTTT	CASSYQGGKAFF
-	TRBV20-1	TRBJ2-1	-	TGCAGTGCTAGAGCCGAGCCTGTGCAGTTCTTC	CSARAEPVQFF
-	TRBV15	TRBJ2-7	-	TGTGCCACCAGCAGAGACAGGCCCCTGGAGCAGTACTTC	CATSRDRPLEQYF
TRBD2	TRBV14	TRBJ2-7	-	TGTGCCAGCAGCCCCCACCCGGGAGGAAAAAACGAGCAGTACTTC	CASSPHPGGKNEQYF
-	TRBV5-5	TRBJ1-2	-	TGTGCCAGCAGCCATCCCCCAGCGGAGAACTATGGCTACACCTTC	CASSHPPAENYGYTF
-	TRBV18	TRBJ1-1	-	TGTGCCAGCTCACCGGACAGAACCACTGAAGCTTTCTTT	CASSPDRTTEAFF
TRBD2	TRBV4-1	TRBJ2-7	-	TGCGCCAGCAGCCAAGATCCTAGCGGGAGATACGAGCAGTACTTC	CASSQDPSGRYEQYF
TRBD1	TRBV25-1	TRBJ1-1	once	TGTGCCAGCAGTGCGCCGGGACAGGGGATGAAAACTGAAGCTTTCTTT	CASSAPGQGMKTEAFF